These 22 T cell receptor beta chains share one sample of origin, sequenced in a study of regulatory T cells in long-lasting Graves disease. Time point of the sample: newly diagnosed GD, antithyroid drugs for less than 3 months. RNA from PBMCs was the source of the TCR library. According to the study, TCR beta libraries were built with iRepertoire HTBI primers and CDR3-region Arm-PCR. Each CDR3 protein is one row after TCRdb ran MiXCR on the multiplex PCR reads. The top ten clones hold approximately 17% of a sample with roughly 420,000 distinct CDR3 sequences, about 14% of them seen once. This same sample was also part of a study on T cells in Graves' hyperthyroidism and ophthalmopathy.

Sequences were derived from peripheral blood mononuclear cells (PBMCs), sampled at new diagnosis, from a patient treated with antithyroid drugs. These receptors were taken from a woman aged 50 to 60 with Graves disease.

This clonotype was recorded many times. This chain links TRBV2 with TRBJ2-1, with D possibly being TRBD2 (6 bases). The CDR3 spans 19 residues. Looked up from germline, CDR1 is SNHLY and CDR2 is FYNNEI. V was trimmed by 2 bases and J by 0 bases, leaving 20 bases between them. The CDR3 sequence is CASSELDYPTLSSYNEQFF. The DNA of the CDR3 is TGTGCCAGCAGTGAATTGGACTACCCGACCTTAAGCTCCTACAATGAGCAGTTCTTC.

This clonotype was observed at least ten times. The chain carries TRBV5-1 and TRBJ2-7; D ambiguous. The CDR3 is 15 residues long. Per the germline V gene, CDR1 is SGHRS and CDR2 is YFSETQ. V lost 5 bases and J 0 bases, leaving 15 bases between the germline ends. The CDR3 coding sequence is TGCGCCAGCAGAGCCGGGCAGGCCAGCTCCTACGAGCAGTACTTC. Its translation is CASRAGQASSYEQYF.

This clonotype was seen more than once but under ten times. CDR3 sequence reads: CASSLTGGISLDGQFF. As DNA, the CDR3 is TGCGCCAGCAGCTTGACGGGGGGCATTTCCCTGGATGGGCAGTTCTTC. The chain combines TRBV5-1 with TRBJ2-1; D is possibly TRBD2 (7 bases). Trimming removed 1 base at V and 12 bases at J, with 23 bases between. Germline CDR1 and CDR2: SGHRS and YFSETQ. This CDR3 is built from 16 residues.

J is TRBJ2-1 and V is TRBV20-1, with 12 bases matching TRBD2. V shed 3 bases, J shed 8 bases, and the junction held 8 bases outside the gene matches. The germline CDR1 and CDR2 sequences are DFQATT and SNEGSKA (reference sequence). The CDR3 has 15 amino acids. This CDR3 reads CSASRLAGALYEQFF. The CDR3 bases are TGCAGTGCTAGCCGACTAGCGGGAGCTTTGTATGAGCAGTTCTTC.

The V gene is TRBV4-1, the J gene TRBJ2-1; tentative D call: TRBD2 (5 bases). Trimming left V 1 base short and J 4 bases short, with 14 bases between. The germline gives CDR1 MGHRA, CDR2 YSYEKL. This CDR3 is built from 16 residues. The CDR3 reads CASSQVLRESYNEQFF. CDR3 sequence (DNA): TGCGCCAGCAGCCAAGTTTTGAGGGAATCTTACAATGAGCAGTTCTTC.

A remark on this clonotype: A much larger clone sits a single nucleotide away, making a read error possible. The chain carries TRBV25-1 and TRBJ2-7; no clear D. CDR3 length: 12 amino acids. V was shortened by 6 bases and J by 6 bases, with 12 bases between the two germline ends. Germline V gene data show CDR1 as MGHDK and CDR2 as SYGVNS. The CDR3: CASRGRAGEQYF. The CDR3 DNA reads as TGTGCCAGCAGAGGACGAGCCGGCGAGCAGTACTTC.

This clonotype was counted at least ten times. The chain carries TRBV6-5 and TRBJ2-5, with 7 bases identical to TRBD2. The CDR3 loop spans 14 amino acids. V was pared by 1 base and J by 2 bases, with 1 base of the junction left unmatched. Germline lookup yields CDR1 MNHEY and CDR2 SVGAGI. This chain's CDR3 is CASSYWREQETQYF. The CDR3 nucleotides read TGTGCCAGCAGTTACTGGCGGGAGCAAGAGACCCAGTACTTC.

This clonotype was seen ten or more times. This chain links TRBV5-1 with TRBJ2-1; no definite D call. The CDR3 has 15 residues. V was clipped by 0 bases and J by 7 bases, with 14 bases between them. CDR1 and CDR2 from the germline V gene are SGHRS and YFSETQ. In DNA, the CDR3 is TGCGCCAGCAGCTTGGGATTGGCGGTAACGAATGAGCAGTTCTTC. It codes for CASSLGLAVTNEQFF.

This clonotype was observed many times. The chain couples TRBV7-2 to TRBJ2-3; weak D call: TRBD1 (6 bases). The CDR3 consists of 15 residues. Trimming stripped 6 bases from V and 2 bases from J, with 15 bases between. Germline-derived CDR1 and CDR2 are SGHTA and FQGNSA. CDR3 nucleotide sequence: TGTGCCAGCAGTCTAGGGGGAATGCCCACAGATACGCAGTATTTT. Translation gives CASSLGGMPTDTQYF. Full variable domain (missing parts from reference TRBV7-2 and TRBJ2-3): GAGVSQSPSNKVTEKGKDVELRCDPISGHTALYWYRQSLGQGLEFLIYFQGNSAPDKSGLPSDRFSAERTGGSVSTLTIQRTQQEDSAVYLCASSLGGMPTDTQYFGPGTRLTVL.

This clonotype was detected many times. The V gene is TRBV6-1, the J gene TRBJ2-5; possibly TRBD1 or TRBD2 for D (6 bases each). CDR1 is MNHNS, CDR2 SASEGT, per germline. V lost 9 bases to trimming and J lost 5 bases, with 22 bases between them. The CDR3 runs 15 residues. CDR3 in amino acids: CASSDYRVLGETQYF. The CDR3 DNA reads as TGTGCCAGTTCGGACTACAGGGTTCTCGGGGAGACCCAGTACTTC.

This clonotype has ten or more counts. V usage is TRBV28 and J usage is TRBJ2-3; TRBD1 might be the D (6 bases). The CDR3 loop spans 15 amino acids. Germline V CDR1 and CDR2: MDHEN, SYDVKM. V dropped 6 bases and J dropped 7 bases, with 20 bases sitting between them. The CDR3 DNA follows: TGTGCCAGCAGCCCAGGGGTTGGGATAGCTTATACGCAGTATTTT. Its translation: CASSPGVGIAYTQYF.

This clonotype appeared many times. The chain uses TRBV7-2 and TRBJ2-1, with TRBD2 matching over 11 bases. CDR1 is SGHTA and CDR2 is FQGNSA in the germline V gene. The CDR3 totals 15 residues. With V trimmed by 5 bases and J by 7 bases, 7 bases remained unmatched. The CDR3 is CASSLPTSGSNEQFF. The CDR3 DNA reads TGTGCCAGCAGCCTCCCCACTAGCGGGAGTAATGAGCAGTTCTTC.

As to this clonotype: The junction and the germline gene differ at one end; a read error may be behind it. V usage is TRBV19 and J usage is TRBJ2-3; TRBD2 might be the D (5 bases). This CDR3 region has 14 residues. Germline CDR1 reads LNHDA; CDR2 reads SQIVND (reference sequence). CDR3 amino acids: CASSMRAGTDAQYF. The CDR3 coding sequence is TGTGCCAGTAGTATGAGGGCGGGTACAGATGCGCAGTATTTT.

The sample holds many counts of this clonotype. The chain carries TRBV7-9 and TRBJ2-7; D possibly matches TRBD1 or TRBD2 (5 bases each). CDR3 length equals 13 residues. The V gene's germline CDR1 is SEHNR and CDR2 FQNEAQ (reference sequence). V was clipped by 1 base and J by 7 bases, with 11 bases between them. The CDR3 nucleotides are TGTGCCAGCAGCTTAGAGTGGGGGAAAGAGCAGTACTTC. As protein: CASSLEWGKEQYF.

This clonotype was detected many times. V is TRBV27 and J is TRBJ2-1; 8 bases match TRBD2. Losses at the gene ends were 6 bases for V and 3 bases for J; bases not matched to a gene: 7. The germline gives CDR1 MNHEY, CDR2 SMNVEV (reference sequence). The CDR3 length is 15 residues. CDR3 sequence (DNA): TGTGCCAGCAGCCTGGGGACTAGTAACTACAATGAGCAGTTCTTC. Protein product: CASSLGTSNYNEQFF.

In its sample, this clonotype was seen many times. This rearrangement joins TRBV7-9 to TRBJ2-7; D gene ambiguous. V dropped 5 bases and J dropped 2 bases, with 4 bases sitting between them. The CDR3 has 11 amino acids. CDR1 and CDR2 from the germline V gene are SEHNR and FQNEAQ (reference sequence). The CDR3, as DNA: TGTGCCAGCAGCGTTACCTACGAGCAGTACTTC. Amino acids: CASSVTYEQYF.

The chain employs TRBV19 and TRBJ2-7; 7 nucleotides line up with TRBD1. CDR1 is LNHDA, CDR2 SQIVND, per germline (reference sequence). Trimming cost V 1 base and J 3 bases; bases outside gene matches: 6. CDR3 length equals 15 residues. In DNA, the CDR3 is TGTGCCAGTAGTATAGCGGCAGGGGGATTCTACGAGCAGTACTTC. It specifies CASSIAAGGFYEQYF.

There are a few counts of this clonotype. The chain uses TRBV20-1 and TRBJ1-5, with 7 bases matching TRBD1. The germline CDR1 and CDR2 sequences are DFQATT and SNEGSKA (reference sequence). There are 13 residues in the CDR3. The V segment lost 6 bases and the J segment 4 bases; nucleotides outside the gene matches: 6. CDR3 coding DNA: TGCAGTGCCCTTGCACAGGGGAATCAGCCCCAGCATTTT. As protein: CSALAQGNQPQHF.

This chain links TRBV30 with TRBJ2-3; D is unresolved. CDR3 size: 13 residues. V shed 1 base and J shed 2 bases, with 7 bases lying between them. Per the germline V gene, CDR1 is GTSNPN and CDR2 is SVGIG (reference sequence). The CDR3 DNA sequence: TGTGCCTGGAGTGGGCACAACACAGATACGCAGTATTTT. Its protein product is CAWSGHNTDTQYF.

The table lists this clonotype with many counts. The chain carries TRBV27 and TRBJ2-5; 10 nucleotides align to TRBD1. The CDR3 contains 14 residues. Looked up from germline, CDR1 is MNHEY and CDR2 is SMNVEV (reference sequence). V trimming: 7 bases; J trimming: 1 base; junction bases outside the gene matches: 3. The CDR3 DNA is TGTGCCAGCAAGAGGGACAGGGGCCAAGAGACCCAGTACTTC. Translation: CASKRDRGQETQYF.

This clonotype was recorded at least ten times. At one of its ends the junction is not consistent with the germline gene, which may arise from a read error. The chain has TRBV7-9 and TRBJ2-1; TRBD2 matches at 8 bases. The CDR3 length is 17 residues. Germline V gene lookup returns CDR1 SEHNR and CDR2 FQNEAQ (reference sequence). The CDR3 is CASSLGGSGASYNEQFF. The CDR3 DNA reads TGCGCCAGCAGCTTGGGGGGTAGCGGGGCCTCCTACAATGAGCAGTTCTTC. Together with reference TRBV7-9 and TRBJ2-1, the CDR3 gives the full variable domain: DTGVSQNPRHKITKRGQNVTFRCDPISEHNRLYWYRQTLGQGPEFLTYFQNEAQLEKSRLLSDRFSAERPKGSFSTLEIQRTEQGDSAMYLCASSLGGSGASYNEQFFGPGTRLTVL.

As concerns this clonotype: A read error is the likely source, as a far larger clone sits one nucleotide away. V is TRBV11-2 and J is TRBJ2-7; 9 bases match TRBD2. CDR3 size: 17 residues. Trimming took 1 base from V and 7 from J; bases not matched to a gene: 14. From germline, CDR1 is SGHAT and CDR2 FQNNGV. The CDR3 DNA sequence: TGTGCCAGCAGCTTAGTATTAGGGACTAGCTCCTACAATGAGCAGTACTTC. This encodes CASSLVLGTSSYNEQYF.